Here is one T cell receptor (beta chain) with its context. Germline trimming cut 1 base from V and 5 bases from J; bases unmatched to any gene: 7. The CDR3 runs 16 residues. Germline V CDR1 and CDR2: MNHEY, SVGEGT. Assay: immunoSEQ multiplex PCR; the TCRdb copy retains only in-frame clones and omits some. This sample has approximately 150,000 clones; approximately 80% occur once, and the top ten carry 3.9%. Participants reported their clinical history, and cohort assignment relied on those reports. This specimen comes from a study of blood T cell repertoires in COVID-19. Across the study: Resolution of symptoms, clearance, or two negative PCRs was present in recovered Cohort 3 donors. Acute and convalescent COVID-19 samples came from the United States, Italy and Spain. Sources were T cells, B-cell-depleted T cells, or PBMCs; the material itself was cDNA or gDNA.

The TCR originated in a man aged 50-60 years in a cohort exposed to, infected with or recovered from COVID-19 (not recorded which). Sample: PBMCs or T cells enriched from blood (not recorded which). The chain joins TRBV6-2 or TRBV6-3 to TRBJ2-7, with 11 bases lining up with TRBD1. As DNA, the CDR3 is TGTGCCAGCAGTTACTACCTCGGGACAGGGGGAAACGAGCAGTACTTC. It specifies CASSYYLGTGGNEQYF.